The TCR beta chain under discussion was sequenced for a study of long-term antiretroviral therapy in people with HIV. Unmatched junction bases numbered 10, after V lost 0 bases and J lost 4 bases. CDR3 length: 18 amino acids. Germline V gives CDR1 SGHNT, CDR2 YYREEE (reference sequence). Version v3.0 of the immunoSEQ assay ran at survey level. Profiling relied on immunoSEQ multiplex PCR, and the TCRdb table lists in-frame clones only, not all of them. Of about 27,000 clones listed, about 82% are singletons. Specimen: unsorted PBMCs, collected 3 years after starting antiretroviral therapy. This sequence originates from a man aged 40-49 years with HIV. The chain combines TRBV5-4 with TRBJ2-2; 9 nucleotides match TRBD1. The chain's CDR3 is CASSLGRRGTGFTGELFF. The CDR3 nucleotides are TGTGCCAGCAGCTTGGGGAGAAGAGGGACAGGGTTCACCGGGGAGCTGTTTTTT.